These T cell receptor beta chains were read from a single sample in a study of T cell responses to AZD1222 COVID-19 vaccine. Profiling relied on immunoSEQ multiplex PCR, and the TCRdb table lists in-frame clones only, not all of them. The sample lists approximately 110,000 clones; roughly nine tenths were seen once. This specimen consisted of peripheral blood, obtained on day 0 of AZD1222 vaccination. These receptors came from an adult in good health. CDR3s include the opening cysteine and the closing phenylalanine or tryptophan. A D gene is named only where the DNA matches it firmly. Clone size, where shown, is once, few, many, or a class for clones that have expanded.

clone_size	v_call	d_call	j_call	cdr3_aa	cdr3_nt
.	TRBV27	.	TRBJ2-7	CASSRGGGTAYSYEQYF	TGTGCCAGCAGTCGAGGGGGAGGGACAGCTTATTCCTACGAGCAGTACTTC
.	TRBV4-2	TRBD2	TRBJ2-5	CASSQELGLAKRETQYF	TGTGCCAGCAGCCAAGAACTGGGACTAGCCAAAAGGGAGACCCAGTACTTC
.	TRBV20-1	TRBD1	TRBJ1-5	CSASEDREHQPQHF	TGCAGTGCTAGTGAGGACAGGGAACATCAGCCCCAGCATTTT
.	TRBV27	TRBD1	TRBJ1-1	CASSFRGRNTEAFF	TGTGCCAGCAGTTTTAGGGGGCGGAACACTGAAGCTTTCTTT
.	TRBV7-2	.	TRBJ2-4	CASSLGFGDLAKNIQYF	TGTGCCAGCAGCTTAGGGTTCGGGGATCTAGCCAAAAACATTCAGTACTTC
few	TRBV11-3	TRBD1	TRBJ1-2	CASSSDRDNYGYTF	TGTGCCAGCAGCTCCGACAGGGACAACTATGGCTACACCTTC
.	TRBV27	.	TRBJ2-5	CASSRAVQETQYF	TGTGCCAGCAGCAGAGCGGTTCAAGAGACCCAGTACTTC
.	TRBV4-3	.	TRBJ1-2	CASSQDLNPGVYGYTF	TGCGCCAGCAGCCAAGATCTTAACCCTGGAGTGTATGGCTACACCTTC
.	TRBV14	.	TRBJ1-2	CASSQQGNYGYTF	TGTGCCAGCAGCCAACAGGGGAACTATGGCTACACCTTC
.	TRBV9	TRBD1	TRBJ1-2	CASSAQGAGNYGYTF	TGTGCCAGCAGCGCACAGGGGGCTGGGAACTATGGCTACACCTTC
.	TRBV6-2/TRBV6-3	TRBD1	TRBJ2-7	CASSTPRDRVYEQYF	TGTGCCAGCAGTACCCCTCGGGACAGGGTCTACGAGCAGTACTTC
.	TRBV28	.	TRBJ2-5	CASQGAGETQYF	TGTGCCAGCCAAGGGGCAGGGGAGACCCAGTACTTC